Presented here are 23 T cell receptor beta chains from one specimen sequenced in a study of blood T cell repertoires in COVID-19. Sequencing was performed with immunoSEQ multiplex PCR; in TCRdb, only in-frame clones are kept and a portion is missing. Counted here are about 330,000 clones, around 90% occurring once; the ten biggest clones make up less than 6%. The sequencing sample was made of PBMCs or T cells enriched from blood (not recorded which). These receptors were obtained from a woman in her 30s who had recovered from COVID-19.

The genes are TRBV7-8 and TRBJ2-5; no definite D call. The CDR3 runs 13 residues. The V end lost 3 bases, the J end lost 5 bases, and 10 bases lay between the germline ends. The germline CDR1 and CDR2 sequences are SGHVS and FQNEAQ. CDR3 protein: CASSLGARETQYF. In DNA, the CDR3 is TGTGCCAGCAGCTTGGGCGCCCGGGAGACCCAGTACTTC.

This clone has at least ten counts. The same CDR3 arises from other DNA sequences in this sample as well. The chain combines TRBV5-6 with TRBJ1-6, with a weak D call TRBD1 (5 bases). This CDR3 is 15 amino acids long. The V end was cut by 2 bases, the J end by 4 bases, with 10 bases between. CDR1 is SGHDT, CDR2 YYEEEE, per germline. The chain's CDR3 is CASSFSGGYNSPLHF. The CDR3 DNA sequence: TGTGCCAGCAGCTTTTCCGGGGGGTATAATTCACCCCTCCACTTT.

The V and J genes are TRBV5-1 and TRBJ1-1, with a possible D match to TRBD1 (5 bases). Between the trimmed V and J ends, which lost 0 bases and 4 bases, there was a span of 10 bases. The CDR3 extends over 14 amino acids. Per the germline V gene, CDR1 is SGHRS and CDR2 is YFSETQ. The CDR3: CASSLGQPGTEAFF. For the CDR3, the DNA is TGCGCCAGCAGCTTGGGACAGCCGGGCACTGAAGCTTTCTTT.

V and J are TRBV14 and TRBJ2-1, with 7 bases fitting TRBD1. V shed 3 bases, J shed 3 bases, and the junction held 2 bases outside the gene matches. In germline, CDR1 is SGHDN, CDR2 FVKESK. The length of the CDR3 is 14 residues. Here the CDR3 reads CASSHTGVYNEQFF. CDR3 in DNA: TGTGCCAGCAGCCACACAGGGGTCTACAATGAGCAGTTCTTC.

The rearrangement uses TRBV7-8 and TRBJ1-2; the D gene is possibly TRBD1 (5 bases). The CDR3 has 18 residues. Trimming took off 1 base at V and 8 bases at J, with 26 bases between the two ends. Germline CDR1 reads SGHVS; CDR2 reads FQNEAQ. CDR3 coding DNA: TGTGCCAGCAGCTTAGAATTTTGGGGGGAGAACGACTGGGTCGGCTACACCTTC. Translation gives CASSLEFWGENDWVGYTF.

This sequence joins TRBV30 and TRBJ1-1; TRBD1 agrees at 7 bases. Germline V lookup: CDR1 GTSNPN, CDR2 SVGIG (reference sequence). There are 14 residues in the CDR3. V gave up 4 bases and J gave up 5 bases; unmatched junction bases: 10. The DNA for the CDR3 is TGTGCCTGGACCCTAGACAGGGTTGATACTGAAGCTTTCTTT. Translation: CAWTLDRVDTEAFF.

This chain links TRBV7-3 with TRBJ2-2, with D possibly being TRBD2 (6 bases). This CDR3 is built from 16 residues. CDR1 is SGHTA, CDR2 FQGTGA, per germline. V lost 2 bases and J lost 3, with 13 bases in between. This CDR3 reads CASSLFRGSDTGELFF. CDR3 DNA sequence: TGTGCCAGCAGCTTATTTCGGGGGTCCGACACCGGGGAGCTGTTTTTT.

The gene calls are TRBV6-5 and TRBJ1-1, with 7 bases that match TRBD1. The germline CDR1 and CDR2 sequences are MNHEY and SVGAGI. The J segment lost 3 bases and the V segment lost 6 bases, leaving 4 bases of the junction unmatched. The CDR3 has 13 residues. CDR3 region: CASSGQEYTEAFF. CDR3 DNA sequence: TGTGCCAGCAGCGGACAGGAGTACACTGAAGCTTTCTTT.

The chain uses TRBV7-3 and TRBJ2-5, with 8 nucleotides matching TRBD2. The CDR3 length is 15 residues. Trimming at V came to 5 bases and at J to 5 bases, leaving 10 bases not matched to a gene. Germline CDR1 and CDR2: SGHTA and FQGTGA. The CDR3 is CASSPRVAGRETQYF. In DNA form, the CDR3 reads TGTGCCAGCAGCCCCCGGGTAGCGGGGAGGGAGACCCAGTACTTC. Supplemented by reference TRBV7-3 and TRBJ2-5, the full variable domain reads GAGVSQTPSNKVTEKGKYVELRCDPISGHTALYWYRQSLGQGPEFLIYFQGTGAADDSGLPNDRFFAVRPEGSVSTLKIQRTERGDSAVYLCASSPRVAGRETQYFGPGTRLLVL.

The chain links TRBV29-1 to TRBJ1-2; D remains ambiguous. Trimming removed 3 bases from V and 0 bases from J, with 5 bases in between. The CDR3 is made up of 12 amino acids. Germline V gene lookup returns CDR1 SQVTM and CDR2 ANQGSEA. The CDR3 loop reads CSVDAANYGYTF. The DNA of the CDR3 is TGCAGCGTTGACGCGGCTAACTATGGCTACACCTTC.

The rearrangement uses TRBV6-5 and TRBJ2-4; 8 positions agree with TRBD1. This CDR3 spans 15 amino acids. The germline CDR1 and CDR2 sequences are MNHEY and SVGAGI. V shed 2 bases, J shed 7 bases, and the junction held 7 bases outside the gene matches. The CDR3 loop is CASSYNRGSGNIQYF. The CDR3 coding sequence is TGTGCCAGCAGTTACAACAGGGGGTCGGGGAACATTCAGTACTTC.

This clone was detected a few times. CDR3 bases: TGTGCCAGCAGCTTAACAGGGACCGATGGCTACACCTTC. This sequence encodes CASSLTGTDGYTF. J is TRBJ1-2 and V is TRBV11-2; D possibly corresponds to TRBD1 (6 bases). The V and J ends lost 2 bases and 6 bases respectively, with 10 bases between them. CDR3 length: 13 amino acids. The germline V gene encodes CDR1 SGHAT and CDR2 FQNNGV.

V is TRBV18 and J is TRBJ1-1; D is perhaps TRBD1 (6 bases). Deletions cut 1 base from V and 6 bases from J, with 15 bases between. This CDR3 has 15 amino acids. Per germline, CDR1 KGHSH and CDR2 LQKENI. CDR3 coding DNA: TGTGCCAGCTCACCACTTCCAGGGAGGGGGGCTGAAGCTTTCTTT. It yields the protein CASSPLPGRGAEAFF.

Points on this clone: Other nucleotide sequences from this sample produce the same CDR3. The chain joins TRBV29-1 to TRBJ1-5; 10 nucleotides agree with TRBD1. Germline values: CDR1 SQVTM, CDR2 ANQGSEA. Losses at the gene ends were 5 bases for V and 5 bases for J; bases not matched to a gene: 3. The CDR3 contains 13 residues. CDR3 DNA: TGCAGCGTTCGACAGGGGGCGGATCAGCCCCAGCATTTT. Amino acids: CSVRQGADQPQHF.

The chain has TRBV19 and TRBJ1-5; tentatively, D is TRBD1 (5 bases). Trimming left V 2 bases short and J 3 bases short, with 11 bases between. The CDR3 length is 15 residues. Germline V gives CDR1 LNHDA, CDR2 SQIVND (reference sequence). CDR3 sequence reads: CASSIYRSSNQPQHF. The CDR3, as DNA: TGTGCCAGTAGTATATACAGGTCGTCCAATCAGCCCCAGCATTTT.

V usage is TRBV18 and J usage is TRBJ1-1; D is ambiguous. Germline values: CDR1 KGHSH, CDR2 LQKENI. Trimming removed 2 bases at V and 4 bases at J, with 5 bases between. This CDR3 comprises 12 residues. The DNA for the CDR3 is TGTGCCAGCTCACCAATCAGCACTGAAGCTTTCTTT. Amino acid sequence: CASSPISTEAFF. Using reference TRBV18 and TRBJ1-1 for the parts outside the CDR3, the full variable domain is NAGVMQNPRHLVRRRGQEARLRCSPMKGHSHVYWYRQLPEEGLKFMVYLQKENIIDESGMPKERFSAEFPKEGPSILRIQQVVRGDSAAYFCASSPISTEAFFGQGTRLTVV.

The chain recombines TRBV20-1 with TRBJ1-4; tentative D call: TRBD1 (6 bases). The CDR3 length is 13 residues. V was cut by 3 bases and J by 3 bases, with 8 bases left in between. Germline V gene lookup returns CDR1 DFQATT and CDR2 SNEGSKA (reference sequence). DNA for the CDR3: TGCAGTGCTAGTCCAGGGGCTAATGAAAAACTGTTTTTT. Protein: CSASPGANEKLFF.

The genes are TRBV7-6 and TRBJ2-3, with 7 bases matching TRBD2. The CDR3 spans 15 residues. The J segment lost 4 bases and the V segment lost 0 bases, leaving 4 bases of the junction unmatched. From germline, CDR1 is SGHVS and CDR2 FNYEAQ. The CDR3, as DNA: TGTGCCAGCAGCTTAGCCTGGGGGGGGTCAGATACGCAGTATTTT. This codes for CASSLAWGGSDTQYF.

This rearrangement joins TRBV2 to TRBJ2-5; a possible D gene is TRBD1 (5 bases). Trimming removed 4 bases from V and 0 bases from J, with 6 bases in between. CDR3 length: 13 residues. CDR1 and CDR2 from the germline V gene are SNHLY and FYNNEI. DNA of the CDR3: TGTGCCAGCAGTGGGACACACCAAGAGACCCAGTACTTC. Protein: CASSGTHQETQYF.

The chain couples TRBV7-3 to TRBJ2-2, with a tentative D call TRBD1 (6 bases). V lost 2 bases to trimming and J lost 3 bases, with 10 bases between them. Germline CDR1 and CDR2: SGHTA and FQGTGA. The CDR3 contains 15 residues. The CDR3, as DNA: TGTGCCAGCAGCTTATTGGGGGCGGACACCGGGGAGCTGTTTTTT. Its protein product is CASSLLGADTGELFF.

The table lists this clone with many counts. The V call is TRBV3-1 (or the pseudogene TRBV3-2), the J call TRBJ2-2, with D possibly TRBD1 on 6 matching bases. This CDR3 is 15 amino acids long. Trimming shortened V by 6 bases and J by 2 bases, and 13 bases separated the two germline ends. CDR1 is LGHDT, CDR2 YNNKEL, per germline (reference sequence). The CDR3 sequence is CASRPGDPNTGELFF. The CDR3 nucleotides are TGTGCCAGCAGACCAGGGGATCCCAACACCGGGGAGCTGTTTTTT.

There are a few counts of this clone. The rearrangement uses TRBV6-2 or TRBV6-3 and TRBJ2-5, with TRBD1 matching over 7 bases. Germline trimming cut 6 bases from V and 1 base from J; bases unmatched to any gene: 5. Germline CDR1 reads MNHEY; CDR2 reads SVGEGT. The CDR3 loop spans 14 amino acids. This chain's CDR3 is CASSPTGPQETQYF. For the CDR3, the DNA is TGTGCCAGCAGCCCGACAGGGCCCCAAGAGACCCAGTACTTC.

The chain couples TRBV19 to TRBJ1-5; 7 bases are a match to TRBD1. With 4 bases clipped from V and 11 bases from J, the junction kept 11 bases outside the gene matches. The germline gives CDR1 LNHDA, CDR2 SQIVND (reference sequence). The CDR3 has 14 residues. CDR3 sequence reads: CASSRNRGPLAQHF. The CDR3 nucleotides read TGTGCCAGTAGTAGAAACAGGGGCCCGCTAGCCCAGCATTTT. Based on the CDR3 plus reference TRBV19 and TRBJ1-5, the full variable domain is DGGITQSPKYLFRKEGQNVTLSCEQNLNHDAMYWYRQDPGQGLRLIYYSQIVNDFQKGDIAEGYSVSREKKESFPLTVTSAQKNPTAFYLCASSRNRGPLAQHFGDGTRLSIL.